The rows below give T cell receptor beta chains drawn from one sample of a study of blood T cell repertoires in COVID-19. The table came from immunoSEQ multiplex PCR; TCRdb's copy has only in-frame clones and leaves some out. The sample has roughly 93,000 clones, around 87% seen once. Source material: peripheral blood. Every receptor here comes from a human donor in a cohort sampled during active COVID-19. CDR3s include the opening cysteine and the closing phenylalanine or tryptophan. Each record gives: J gene, clone size, D gene, V gene, CDR3 length, CDR3 DNA, CDR3 protein. The D gene is left open where the match is weak. Rows may omit the clone size; those that give it use once, few, many or a size class.

TRBJ2-1,once,TRBD2,TRBV9,18,TGTGCCAGCAGCGTACATGGAGCGGGGACGAGCTCCTACAATGAGCAGTTCTTC,CASSVHGAGTSSYNEQFF
TRBJ2-3,.,.,TRBV4-2,14,TGTGCCAGCAGCCAACCGCTAGAATCAGATACGCAGTATTTT,CASSQPLESDTQYF
TRBJ2-3,.,.,TRBV5-1,16,TGCGCCAGCAGCAATCTAGGAACCTCCGGCGCAGATACGCAGTATTTT,CASSNLGTSGADTQYF
TRBJ1-5,.,.,TRBV28,13,TGTGCCAGCAGTCCAACAGGTAATCAGCCCCAGCATTTT,CASSPTGNQPQHF
TRBJ1-2,.,.,TRBV21-1,15,TGTGCCAGCAGCAAATGGGGTGGCAGGGAATATGGCTACACCTTC,CASSKWGGREYGYTF
TRBJ1-4,.,TRBD1,TRBV28,15,TGTGCCAGCATTGGGGATGGGACAGATTTTGAAAAACTGTTTTTT,CASIGDGTDFEKLFF
TRBJ2-7,once,TRBD2,TRBV30,17,TGTGCCTGGAGTGTAGGGACGCCAGGACTAGCGGGCGGCGAGCAGTACTTC,CAWSVGTPGLAGGEQYF
TRBJ1-1,.,.,TRBV5-5,12,TGTGCCAGCAGCTTCGGACAGATTGAAGCTTTCTTT,CASSFGQIEAFF
TRBJ1-1,.,TRBD1,TRBV11-2,16,TGTGCCAGCAGCTTTAGGACAGGGGTAGAGAACACTGAAGCTTTCTTT,CASSFRTGVENTEAFF
TRBJ2-1,.,TRBD2,TRBV3-1/TRBV3-2,15,TGTGCCAGCAGCCCTACTAGCGGGGAATACAATGAGCAGTTCTTC,CASSPTSGEYNEQFF
TRBJ2-5,.,TRBD2,TRBV27,16,TGTGCCAGCAGTTCTTTCGGGACTAGCGAGAGAGAGACCCAGTACTTC,CASSSFGTSERETQYF
TRBJ1-1,.,.,TRBV28,15,TGTGCCAGCAGTTTCGGTGGCCCACCGGGCACTGAAGCTTTCTTT,CASSFGGPPGTEAFF
TRBJ1-5,.,TRBD1,TRBV6-6,15,TGTGCCAGCAGGCCCAAGGGACAGTCAAATCAGCCCCAGCATTTT,CASRPKGQSNQPQHF
TRBJ1-5,.,TRBD1,TRBV28,12,TGTGCCGAACAGGGGAGCAATCAGCCCCAGCATTTT,CAEQGSNQPQHF
TRBJ2-1,.,TRBD2,TRBV28,17,TGTGCCAGCAGTTTTCGCTTTGGACTAGCGGGAGCAAATGAGCAGTTCTTC,CASSFRFGLAGANEQFF
TRBJ1-1,many,.,TRBV28,13,TGTGCCAGCAGTTTATTCGGCAGAGCGGAAGCTTTCTTT,CASSLFGRAEAFF
TRBJ2-1,.,TRBD2,TRBV7-3,16,TGTGCCAGCAGCTTACAGTCGGGGAGGGTCAACAATGAGCAGTTCTTC,CASSLQSGRVNNEQFF
TRBJ2-2,.,TRBD2,TRBV27,14,TGTGCCAGCAGTTTAGCGGGAGGGAACGGGGAGCTGTTTTTT,CASSLAGGNGELFF
TRBJ2-7,.,TRBD2,TRBV3-1/TRBV3-2,16,TGTGCCAGCAGCCAAGATCAACTAGCGGGGTTTTACGAGCAGTACTTC,CASSQDQLAGFYEQYF
TRBJ2-1,.,TRBD2,TRBV7-8,16,TGTGCCAGCAGCTTAGACCAGGCGGGAGGGGGCAATGAGCAGTTCTTC,CASSLDQAGGGNEQFF
TRBJ2-1,.,TRBD2,TRBV7-9,16,TGTGCCAGCAGCTTGGCCCTCGGACTAGGAGGGAATGAGCAGTTCTTC,CASSLALGLGGNEQFF
TRBJ1-2,once,.,TRBV4-1,14,TGCGCCAGCAGCATCCCCCCGCAGGGCTATGGCTACACCTTC,CASSIPPQGYGYTF
TRBJ2-7,.,.,TRBV3-1/TRBV3-2,16,TGTGCCAGCAGCCGACGTGGGGGGACAGCGGATTACGAGCAGTACTTC,CASSRRGGTADYEQYF